The clone carrying this T cell receptor (beta chain) was observed once. This specimen comes from a study of blood T cell repertoires in COVID-19. Looking at the study overall: Sources were T cells, B-cell-depleted T cells, or PBMCs; the material itself was cDNA or gDNA.

The germline CDR1 and CDR2 sequences are SGHTA and FQGNSA. CDR3 length equals 16 residues. Unmatched junction bases numbered 8, after V lost 6 bases and J lost 0 bases. Original methodology: Nucleated cell number was recorded as an estimate derived from reference gene primer amplification. Produced via immunoSEQ multiplex PCR; TCRdb's table is partial and in-frame only. The V and J calls and clone size were taken over from that table, and D and trimming were inferred from the DNA. The repertoire includes 97,000 or so clones, more than 75% of them detected once, and around 4% sits in the top ten. The TCR was taken from a human donor in a cohort sampled during active COVID-19. The chain carries TRBV7-2 and TRBJ1-5, with 7 bases identical to TRBD1. The sequencing sample was made of peripheral blood. This CDR3 is CASRDDRVNSNQPQHF. The CDR3 DNA reads as TGTGCCAGCAGAGACGACAGGGTAAATAGCAATCAGCCCCAGCATTTT. The whole variable domain, filled in from reference TRBV7-2 and TRBJ1-5, reads GAGVSQSPSNKVTEKGKDVELRCDPISGHTALYWYRQSLGQGLEFLIYFQGNSAPDKSGLPSDRFSAERTGGSVSTLTIQRTQQEDSAVYLCASRDDRVNSNQPQHFGDGTRLSIL.